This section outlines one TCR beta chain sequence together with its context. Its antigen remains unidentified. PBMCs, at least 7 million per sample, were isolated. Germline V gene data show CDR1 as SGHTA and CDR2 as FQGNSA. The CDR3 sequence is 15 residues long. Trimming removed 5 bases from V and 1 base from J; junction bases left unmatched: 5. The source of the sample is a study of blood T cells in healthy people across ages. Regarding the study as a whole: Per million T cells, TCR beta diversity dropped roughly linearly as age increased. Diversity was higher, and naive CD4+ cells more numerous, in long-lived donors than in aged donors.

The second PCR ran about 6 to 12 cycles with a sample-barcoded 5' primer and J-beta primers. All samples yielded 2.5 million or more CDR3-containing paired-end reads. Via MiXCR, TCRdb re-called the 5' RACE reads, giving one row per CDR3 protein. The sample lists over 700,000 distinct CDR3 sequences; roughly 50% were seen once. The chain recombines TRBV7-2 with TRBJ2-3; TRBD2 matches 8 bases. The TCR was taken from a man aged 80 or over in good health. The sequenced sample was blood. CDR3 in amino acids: CASSPSSGRTDTQYF. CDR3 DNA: TGTGCCAGCAGCCCCTCTAGCGGGCGCACAGATACGCAGTATTTT. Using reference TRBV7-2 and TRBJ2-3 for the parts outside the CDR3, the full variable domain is GAGVSQSPSNKVTEKGKDVELRCDPISGHTALYWYRQSLGQGLEFLIYFQGNSAPDKSGLPSDRFSAERTGGSVSTLTIQRTQQEDSAVYLCASSPSSGRTDTQYFGPGTRLTVL.